The T cell receptor beta chain under discussion was sequenced for a study of cytomegalovirus exposure and HLA in healthy donors. The V end lost 0 bases, the J end lost 0 bases, and 7 bases lay between the germline ends. The CDR3 sequence is 15 residues long. In germline, CDR1 is SGHNT, CDR2 YYREEE (reference sequence). 60 Vbeta and 13 Jbeta primers were used in PCR. Libraries were prepared by immunoSEQ multiplex PCR; TCRdb keeps only in-frame clonotypes and omits some of them. Of over 200,000 clones in the sample, roughly 68% were seen once. The specimen sequenced was PBMCs. The chain couples TRBV5-4 to TRBJ1-3; D remains unclear. This TCR derives from a man aged 40-55 years in good health and CMV-seropositive. Here the CDR3 DNA reads TGTGCCAGCAGCTTGGATCTTTACTCTGGAAACACCATATATTTT. Protein product: CASSLDLYSGNTIYF.